The present TCR beta chain was sequenced within a study of regulatory T cells in long-lasting Graves disease. Assembly of TCR beta libraries relied on iRepertoire HTBI primers together with Arm-PCR of CDR3 regions. TCRdb reprocessed the multiplex PCR reads with MiXCR, giving one entry per CDR3 protein. The data hold approximately 400,000 distinct CDR3 sequences, with just under 15% observed a single time. This clonotype was detected only a few times. The time point is: newly diagnosed GD, antithyroid drugs for less than 3 months. Scientists built the TCR library using RNA that was extracted from PBMCs. This sample was also put to use in a study of T cells in Graves' hyperthyroidism and ophthalmopathy.

The sequence was collected from a woman under 40 with Graves disease. The sample was peripheral blood mononuclear cells (PBMCs), taken at new diagnosis, from a patient treated with antithyroid drugs.

CDR3 residues: CASSVPGKPNEQFF. The CDR3 nucleotides are TGCGCCAGCAGTGTGCCCGGGAAACCCAATGAGCAGTTCTTC. The chain carries TRBV10-1 and TRBJ2-1, with D tentatively TRBD2 (5 bases). The V end lost 4 bases, the J end lost 6 bases, and 13 bases lay between the germline ends. Germline CDR1 is WNHNN and CDR2 is SYGVQD (reference sequence). This CDR3 region has 14 residues.